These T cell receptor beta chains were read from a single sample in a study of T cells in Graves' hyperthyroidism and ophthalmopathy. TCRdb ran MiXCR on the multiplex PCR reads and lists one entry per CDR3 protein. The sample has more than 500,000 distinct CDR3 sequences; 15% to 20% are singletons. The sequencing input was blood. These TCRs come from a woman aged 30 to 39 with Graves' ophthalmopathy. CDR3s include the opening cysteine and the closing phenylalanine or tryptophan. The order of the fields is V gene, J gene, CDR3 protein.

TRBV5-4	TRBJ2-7	CASSLGLPSSYEQYF
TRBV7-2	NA	CASSSDRDYEQFF
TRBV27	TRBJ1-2	CASKVWGSTGKNGYTF
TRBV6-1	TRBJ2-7	CASRVGQVSSYEQYF
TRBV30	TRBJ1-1	CAWSGGPYTEAFF
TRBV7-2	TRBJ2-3	CASSSGLAARTDTQYF
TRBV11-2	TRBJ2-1	CASSLELAGGYNEQFF
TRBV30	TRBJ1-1	CAWDRRTRGAFF
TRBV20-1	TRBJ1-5	CSARKTGGGGPQHF
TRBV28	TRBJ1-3	CASRPTLSGNTIYF
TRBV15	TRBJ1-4	CATSRDRLGGEKLFF
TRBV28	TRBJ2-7	CASSPRWGGYEQYF
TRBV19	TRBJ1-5	CASSSGTGMSGNQPQHF
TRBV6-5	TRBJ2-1	CASSYLGPYNEQFF
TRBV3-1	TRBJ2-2	CASSALAGSTNTGELFF
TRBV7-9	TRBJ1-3	CASSPGQGINGNTIYF
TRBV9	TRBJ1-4	CASSVGIRSTNEKLFF
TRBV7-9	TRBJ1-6	CASSSPPQSPLHF
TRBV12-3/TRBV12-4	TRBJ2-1	CASGGGGPYNEQFF
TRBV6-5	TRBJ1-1	CASSYLGAGGDTEAFF
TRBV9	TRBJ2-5	CASSVGDGQETQYF
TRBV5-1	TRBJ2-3	CASTYKGASGSFGDTQYF
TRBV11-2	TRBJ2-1	CASSARTSGNYNEQFF
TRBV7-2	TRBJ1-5	CASSLAGYQPQHF
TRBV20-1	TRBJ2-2	CSATSNPNTGELFF
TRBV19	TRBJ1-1	CASRDTGNTEAFF
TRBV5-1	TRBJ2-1	CASSLDGTYNEQFF
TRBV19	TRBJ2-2	CASSPLTGGAGGELFF
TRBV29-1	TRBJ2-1	CSVLAGGPIEQFF
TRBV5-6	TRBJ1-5	CASSMRRQGYSNQPQHF
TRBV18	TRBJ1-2	CASSPDSNYGYTF
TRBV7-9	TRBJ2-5	CASSLVPRGGETQYF
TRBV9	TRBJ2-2	CASSVGRLTENTGELFF
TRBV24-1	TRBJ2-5	CATSDSTHLGETQYF
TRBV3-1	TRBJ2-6	CASSRLDSFNSGANVLTF
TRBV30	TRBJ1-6	CACQAGSPLHF
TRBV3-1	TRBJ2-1	CASSQGGRLNEQFF
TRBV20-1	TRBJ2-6	CSAPPGANVLTF
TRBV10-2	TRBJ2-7	CASIPPAGRNYEQYF
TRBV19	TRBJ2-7	CASSTVGDGSYEQYF
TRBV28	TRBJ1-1	CASSLRTEAFF
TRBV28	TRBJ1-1	CASSLEGRYTEAFF